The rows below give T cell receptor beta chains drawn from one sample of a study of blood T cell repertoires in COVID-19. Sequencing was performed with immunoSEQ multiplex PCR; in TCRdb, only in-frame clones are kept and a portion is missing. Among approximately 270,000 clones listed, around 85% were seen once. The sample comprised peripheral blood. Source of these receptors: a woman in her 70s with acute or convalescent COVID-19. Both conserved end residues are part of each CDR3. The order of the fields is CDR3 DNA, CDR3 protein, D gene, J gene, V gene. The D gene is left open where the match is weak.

cdr3_nt: TGCAGCGGCAGGGTACAGGGGGCAACTGAAGCTTTCTTT; cdr3_aa: CSGRVQGATEAFF; d_call: TRBD1; j_call: TRBJ1-1; v_call: TRBV29-1
cdr3_nt: TGTGCCACCACGGGGGACAGGGCAGACACTGAAGCTTTCTTT; cdr3_aa: CATTGDRADTEAFF; d_call: TRBD1; j_call: TRBJ1-1; v_call: TRBV15
cdr3_nt: TGTGCCAGCGACAGGGCCAATGAGCAGTTCTTC; cdr3_aa: CASDRANEQFF; d_call: TRBD1; j_call: TRBJ2-1; v_call: TRBV6-5
cdr3_nt: TGTGCCAGCAGTAACTACTTTGAGCAGTTCTTC; cdr3_aa: CASSNYFEQFF; d_call: NA; j_call: TRBJ2-1; v_call: TRBV6-6
cdr3_nt: TGTGCCAGCAGTCGAGGGAACTATGGCTACACCTTC; cdr3_aa: CASSRGNYGYTF; d_call: NA; j_call: TRBJ1-2; v_call: TRBV11-2
cdr3_nt: TGTGCCAGCAGCTTTAACCCCGAGAGCTCCTACAATGAGCAGTTCTTC; cdr3_aa: CASSFNPESSYNEQFF; d_call: NA; j_call: TRBJ2-1; v_call: TRBV5-4
cdr3_nt: TGTGCCAGTAGTACCCCGGACTTAACCGGGGAGCTGTTTTTT; cdr3_aa: CASSTPDLTGELFF; d_call: NA; j_call: TRBJ2-2; v_call: TRBV19
cdr3_nt: TGTGCCAGCAGCGCCGAGGGGGGGACCGGGGAGCTGTTTTTT; cdr3_aa: CASSAEGGTGELFF; d_call: NA; j_call: TRBJ2-2; v_call: TRBV9
cdr3_nt: TGTGCCAGTACCGTGACGGCAGGCTTAAATGAAAAACTGTTTTTT; cdr3_aa: CASTVTAGLNEKLFF; d_call: NA; j_call: TRBJ1-4; v_call: TRBV19
cdr3_nt: TGTGCCAGCAGCACTCCAGGGGGGAGCACTGAAGCTTTCTTT; cdr3_aa: CASSTPGGSTEAFF; d_call: TRBD1; j_call: TRBJ1-1; v_call: TRBV3-1/TRBV3-2
cdr3_nt: TGTGCCAGTAGCCCCTCGCTAGGCTACACCTTC; cdr3_aa: CASSPSLGYTF; d_call: NA; j_call: TRBJ1-2; v_call: TRBV19
cdr3_nt: TGTGCCAGCAGTTACTCGGGACTAGCGGAACGGGACGAGCAGTACTTC; cdr3_aa: CASSYSGLAERDEQYF; d_call: TRBD2; j_call: TRBJ2-7; v_call: TRBV6-5
cdr3_nt: TGTGCCAGCCGAGGTGGGGGGGAGACCCAGTACTTC; cdr3_aa: CASRGGGETQYF; d_call: NA; j_call: TRBJ2-5; v_call: TRBV12-3/TRBV12-4